One sample yielded the 8 T cell receptor beta chains listed below, sequenced in a study of monozygotic twins with inflammatory bowel disease. TCRdb processed the 5' RACE reads again and assigns one entry to each CDR3 protein, with no DNA. Seen in this sample are about 210,000 distinct CDR3 sequences; the ten most common clones hold 6% to 9%. The sample consisted of blood. These receptors were collected from a human donor with ulcerative colitis or Crohn's disease, or a healthy co-twin of an affected twin (not recorded which).

CDR3 protein: CATSDRGLAGGSKQFF. V usage is TRBV24-1 and J usage is TRBJ2-1; the D call of TRBD2 rests on TCRdb alone, since no DNA is present to check it. Looked up from germline, CDR1 is KGHDR and CDR2 is SFDVKD. The length of the CDR3 is 16 residues.

V is TRBV7-2 and J is TRBJ2-7. This CDR3 contains 13 residues. Germline V gene lookup returns CDR1 SGHTA and CDR2 FQGNSA. CDR3: CASSWQAYGEQYF. Full variable domain (remainder filled in from reference TRBV7-2 and TRBJ2-7): GAGVSQSPSNKVTEKGKDVELRCDPISGHTALYWYRQSLGQGLEFLIYFQGNSAPDKSGLPSDRFSAERTGGSVSTLTIQRTQQEDSAVYLCASSWQAYGEQYFGPGTRLTVT.

This chain links TRBV20-1 with TRBJ2-5; the D call of TRBD2 rests on TCRdb alone, since no DNA is present to check it. Germline CDR1 reads DFQATT; CDR2 reads SNEGSKA (reference sequence). The CDR3 consists of 16 residues. CDR3 region: CSARDPGSSGTGTQYF.

The chain joins TRBV6-1 to TRBJ1-2. This CDR3 has 13 residues. Looked up from germline, CDR1 is MNHNS and CDR2 is SASEGT. The CDR3 is CASSEIGPYGYTF.

The chain links TRBV29-1 to TRBJ1-5; without DNA, the TCRdb call of TRBD1 cannot be checked. The CDR3 covers 14 residues. Per the germline V gene, CDR1 is SQVTM and CDR2 is ANQGSEA. CDR3 amino acids: CSPPKSLGNQPQHF.

V gene TRBV6-1 combines with J gene TRBJ1-2. The germline V gene encodes CDR1 MNHNS and CDR2 SASEGT. The CDR3 runs to 14 residues. CDR3 sequence reads: CASSMGLSTYGYTF.

The V and J genes are TRBV20-1 and TRBJ1-2; TCRdb gives TRBD1 as the D gene, but with no DNA this cannot be confirmed. Looked up from germline, CDR1 is DFQATT and CDR2 is SNEGSKA (reference sequence). CDR3 size: 14 residues. CDR3 residues: CSARVRTGNYGYTF.

The rearrangement links TRBV5-1 to TRBJ2-1; the TCRdb call, TRBD2, lacks DNA for checking. From germline, CDR1 is SGHRS and CDR2 YFSETQ. This CDR3 contains 15 residues. The CDR3 loop is CASSLLAGRSDEQFF.